This is a list of T cell receptor beta chains from one sample in a study of CD4 T cells in relation to SARS-CoV-2 and coronaviruses. TCRdb's table, derived via immunoSEQ multiplex PCR, lists solely in-frame clones and lacks some. The sample includes 23,000 or so clones, 70% to 80% of them seen just once. These TCRs' antigens remain unknown. The sample taken for sequencing was CD4+ T cells from PBMCs, cultured in vitro. The receptors were sampled from a human donor in good health. The CDR3 runs from the conserved cysteine through the conserved F or W. The D gene is left open where the match is weak. Expanded clones get a size class; other rows say once, few or many, or leave the size out.

cdr3_nt	cdr3_aa	v_call	j_call	clone_size	d_call
TGTGCCAGCAGCTTATGGTCTAGCGGGGCCGGGGAGCTGTTTTTT	CASSLWSSGAGELFF	TRBV7-9	TRBJ2-2	-	TRBD2
TGTGCCAGCAGTGATCAGCGGGGCTCCTACGAGCAGTACTTC	CASSDQRGSYEQYF	TRBV2	TRBJ2-7	-	TRBD2
TGTGCCAGCAGTTTGGGAGACAGGAGGGTTTCACCCCTCCACTTT	CASSLGDRRVSPLHF	TRBV28	TRBJ1-6	-	-
TGCAGTGCTAGCCCGGGGGAGACCCAGTACTTC	CSASPGETQYF	TRBV20-1	TRBJ2-5	few	-
TGTGCCAGCAGTGGGACTAGCTCCTACGAGCAGTACTTC	CASSGTSSYEQYF	TRBV12-3/TRBV12-4	TRBJ2-7	-	TRBD2
TGTGCCAGCAAAGGCAGCATGAACACTGAAGCTTTCTTT	CASKGSMNTEAFF	TRBV2	TRBJ1-1	few	-
TGTGCCAGCATTTGGGGGGGGGCCGCCGGGGAGCTGTTTTTT	CASIWGGAAGELFF	TRBV6-6	TRBJ2-2	-	-
TGTGCTAGTGGGATGGGACAGGGGGTCGCAGATACGCAGTATTTT	CASGMGQGVADTQYF	TRBV12-5	TRBJ2-3	-	TRBD1
TGTGCCAGCAGCCCCTGGGGTAATGAAAAACTGTTTTTT	CASSPWGNEKLFF	TRBV11-2	TRBJ1-4	-	-
TGTGCCAGCAGCCGGGACCCCAGGGGAGGGCAGTTCTTC	CASSRDPRGGQFF	TRBV11-3	TRBJ2-1	-	-
TGTGCCAGCAGCCCCGGCCCCCCTAGCGGGAGCTACACCGGGGAGCTGTTTTTT	CASSPGPPSGSYTGELFF	TRBV27	TRBJ2-2	few	TRBD2
TGTGCCAGCACCACGGTAGGGCCTCTGGGATGTGGCACAGATACGCAGTATTTT	CASTTVGPLGCGTDTQYF	TRBV21-1	TRBJ2-3	-	-
TGCGCCAGCAGCGCCTCCTCTGGAAACACCATATATTTT	CASSASSGNTIYF	TRBV5-1	TRBJ1-3	-	-
TGTGCCAGCAGCCTCGGCGGTGGGCTTAGCTATGGCTACACCTTC	CASSLGGGLSYGYTF	TRBV11-2	TRBJ1-2	-	-
TGTGCCAGCAGCAAAGGGGGCGGGCGCGGTCAGCCCCAGCATTTT	CASSKGGGRGQPQHF	TRBV11-2	TRBJ1-5	-	TRBD1
TGTGCCAGCAGCCTAGATGGGAACACTGAAGCTTTCTTT	CASSLDGNTEAFF	TRBV9	TRBJ1-1	-	-
TGTGCCAGCAGCGACCCGAATAGGTTTCAGAACACTGAAGCTTTCTTT	CASSDPNRFQNTEAFF	TRBV6-2/TRBV6-3	TRBJ1-1	few	-
TGTGCCAGCAGCTTCTCCGGGACTAGCGGGAGACAACAAGAGACCCAGTACTTC	CASSFSGTSGRQQETQYF	TRBV5-8	TRBJ2-5	-	TRBD2
TGTGCCAGCAGCTTAACCGGGACAGGGATACACGAGCAGTACTTC	CASSLTGTGIHEQYF	TRBV7-2	TRBJ2-7	-	TRBD1
TGTGCCAGCAGTTCAGCACAGGGTTTCCCGACAGATACGCAGTATTTT	CASSSAQGFPTDTQYF	TRBV5-5	TRBJ2-3	-	-
TGCGCCAGCAGCAAGACTAGCGGGAGCGCGAACACCGGGGAGCTGTTTTTT	CASSKTSGSANTGELFF	TRBV5-1	TRBJ2-2	-	TRBD2
TGCAGCGTTGAAAAACTAGCGGGGACATACAATGAGCAGTTCTTC	CSVEKLAGTYNEQFF	TRBV29-1	TRBJ2-1	-	TRBD2
TGCGCCAGCAGCCAAGAAAAGAGCTCTGGGATCACTGAAGCTTTCTTT	CASSQEKSSGITEAFF	TRBV4-1	TRBJ1-1	few	-
TGCAGCGTTGGAGGACTAGCCAAAAACATTCAGTACTTC	CSVGGLAKNIQYF	TRBV29-1	TRBJ2-4	-	-
TGTGCCAGCAGCTTAGAGGGAGGGGCGAACACCGGGGAGCTGTTTTTT	CASSLEGGANTGELFF	TRBV7-8	TRBJ2-2	-	TRBD2
TGTGCCAGCAGCTCGGACAGCTCCTACGAGCAGTACTTC	CASSSDSSYEQYF	TRBV4-2	TRBJ2-7	-	-
TGTGCCAGCGGGCCTAGCGGGGGGACGCAGACCCAGTACTTC	CASGPSGGTQTQYF	TRBV7-9	TRBJ2-5	-	TRBD2
TGTGCCAGCAGTGAAAACAATTCGGGGGTGCGGGGCTACACCTTC	CASSENNSGVRGYTF	TRBV25-1	TRBJ1-2	-	-
TGTGCCAGCAGTGGATGGGGCAGTTCGGGGAAGGGTACGGGCGAGCAGTACTTC	CASSGWGSSGKGTGEQYF	TRBV2	TRBJ2-7	-	-
TGTGCCAGCAGTTTGGGGACACAAGAGACCCAGTACTTC	CASSLGTQETQYF	TRBV12-3/TRBV12-4	TRBJ2-5	-	-
TGTGCCAGCAGCTTGGATCAGGGACTCACCTATGGCTACACCTTC	CASSLDQGLTYGYTF	TRBV5-4	TRBJ1-2	few	-
TGTGCCACGACCACAGGACAGGGAGTGTCTGGCTACACCTTC	CATTTGQGVSGYTF	TRBV10-3	TRBJ1-2	few	TRBD1
TGTGCCAGCAGCTCCCCGGGGGGCACGGAGACCCAGTACTTC	CASSSPGGTETQYF	TRBV9	TRBJ2-5	few	-
TGCAGTGCTAGTATGGGTAGCGGGAGAAGAAATACGCAGTATTTT	CSASMGSGRRNTQYF	TRBV20-1	TRBJ2-3	-	TRBD2
TGTGCCAGCAGCTCGACAGTTTACGCTGAAGCTTTCTTT	CASSSTVYAEAFF	TRBV5-4	TRBJ1-1	-	-
TGTGCCAGCAGCTTAGTAGGGAATACGCAGTATTTT	CASSLVGNTQYF	TRBV11-2	TRBJ2-3	few	-
TGTGCCAGCAGGCCCCCCGGGACTGCTAGCACAGATACGCAGTATTTT	CASRPPGTASTDTQYF	TRBV7-2	TRBJ2-3	-	-
TGTGCCAGCAGCCAAATGGGAGGGCCCCCCACCGGGGAGCTGTTTTTT	CASSQMGGPPTGELFF	TRBV5-8	TRBJ2-2	-	TRBD2
TGTGCCAGCAGCGCCCAACGGGTGGGGCGAGCTTTCTTT	CASSAQRVGRAFF	TRBV11-2	TRBJ1-1	-	-
TGTGCCATCAGATGGGAGCCGGGACAGGAGGCTGGCTACACCTTC	CAIRWEPGQEAGYTF	TRBV10-3	TRBJ1-2	-	TRBD1
TGTGCCAGTAGAATAGGACAGCGGACTGCTAACTATGGCTACACCTTC	CASRIGQRTANYGYTF	TRBV19	TRBJ1-2	-	-
TGTGCCAGCAGTTACTTCCTGGGCAGTGGAAACACCATATATTTT	CASSYFLGSGNTIYF	TRBV6-2/TRBV6-3	TRBJ1-3	few	-
TGTGCCAGCAGCTTAGGGACGGGTGAAGCTTTCTTT	CASSLGTGEAFF	TRBV7-2	TRBJ1-1	-	-
TGTGCCAGTAGTATAGAGGGCAATCAGCCCCAGCATTTT	CASSIEGNQPQHF	TRBV19	TRBJ1-5	-	-
TGTGCCAGCAGCCAAAGGTTGACTAGTTCCCACGAGCAGTACTTC	CASSQRLTSSHEQYF	TRBV3-1/TRBV3-2	TRBJ2-7	-	-
TGTGCCAGTAGTATAATGGGACAGGGGAATGAGCAGTTCTTC	CASSIMGQGNEQFF	TRBV19	TRBJ2-1	-	TRBD1
TGTGCCAGTAGTATCGCGCCCGAAGCGGACATTCAGTACTTC	CASSIAPEADIQYF	TRBV19	TRBJ2-4	-	-
TGTGCCAGCAGCGGCGGGCCGGAATCCACTGAAGCTTTCTTT	CASSGGPESTEAFF	TRBV9	TRBJ1-1	-	-
TGTGCCAGTAGTGGACAGGCGGTCGGGAGGACCCAGTACTTC	CASSGQAVGRTQYF	TRBV19	TRBJ2-5	-	-
TGTGCCAGCAGCTTATGGACAGGGCGGAATGAAAAACTGTTTTTT	CASSLWTGRNEKLFF	TRBV7-8	TRBJ1-4	-	TRBD1